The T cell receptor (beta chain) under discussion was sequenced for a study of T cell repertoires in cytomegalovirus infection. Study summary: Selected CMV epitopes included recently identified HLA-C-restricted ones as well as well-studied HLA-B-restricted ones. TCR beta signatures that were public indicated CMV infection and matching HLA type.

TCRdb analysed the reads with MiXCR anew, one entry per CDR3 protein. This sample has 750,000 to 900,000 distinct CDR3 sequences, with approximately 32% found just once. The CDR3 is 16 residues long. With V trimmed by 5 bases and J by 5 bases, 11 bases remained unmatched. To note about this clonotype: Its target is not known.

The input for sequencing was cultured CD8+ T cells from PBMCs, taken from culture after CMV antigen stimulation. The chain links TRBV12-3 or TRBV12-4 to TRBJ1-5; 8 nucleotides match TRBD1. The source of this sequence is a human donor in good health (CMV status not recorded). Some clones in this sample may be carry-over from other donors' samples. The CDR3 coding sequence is TGTGCCAGCAGTCCGTGGGAACAGGGGGAGGATCAGCCCCAGCATTTT. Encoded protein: CASSPWEQGEDQPQHF.